The present T cell receptor (beta chain) was sequenced within a study of CD8 T cells in ankylosing spondylitis. The CDR3 loop spans 13 amino acids. Trimming pared 5 bases from V and 4 bases from J, leaving 9 bases between. Study-wide points: Ankylosing spondylitis blood seemed to carry a telltale TCR beta motif made of seven or eight highly homologous variants. Clones linked to the disease showed a CD8+ phenotype. They occurred at relatively low frequencies in peripheral blood.

A single record per CDR3 protein comes from TCRdb applying MiXCR to the 5' RACE reads. The sample yields fewer than 400,000 distinct CDR3 sequences, around 22% seen once. This clonotype was detected ten times or more. Its target is unknown. This chain connects TRBV12-3 or TRBV12-4 to TRBJ1-5; perhaps TRBD1 as D (6 bases). The clonotype originates from a male donor with ankylosing spondylitis. Sequencing input: blood, either unsorted or a sorted T cell fraction (not recorded which). In nucleotides, the CDR3 is TGTGCCAGCAGTCTACAGGGAAATCAGCCCCAGCATTTT. Amino acids: CASSLQGNQPQHF.